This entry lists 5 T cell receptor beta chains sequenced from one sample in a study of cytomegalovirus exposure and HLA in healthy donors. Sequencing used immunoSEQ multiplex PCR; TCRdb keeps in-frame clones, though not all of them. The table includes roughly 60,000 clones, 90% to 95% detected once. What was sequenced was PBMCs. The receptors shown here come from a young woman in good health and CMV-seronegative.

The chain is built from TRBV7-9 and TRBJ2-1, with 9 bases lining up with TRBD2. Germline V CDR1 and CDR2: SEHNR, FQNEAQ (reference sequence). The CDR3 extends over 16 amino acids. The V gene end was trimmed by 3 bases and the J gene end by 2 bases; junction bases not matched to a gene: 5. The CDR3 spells CASSFPREGTYNEQFF. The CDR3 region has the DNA TGTGCCAGCAGCTTTCCGCGGGAGGGAACCTACAATGAGCAGTTCTTC.

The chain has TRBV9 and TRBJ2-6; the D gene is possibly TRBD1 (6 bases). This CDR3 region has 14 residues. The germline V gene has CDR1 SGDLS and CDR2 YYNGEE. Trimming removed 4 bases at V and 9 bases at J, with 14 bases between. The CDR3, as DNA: TGTGCCAGCAGCTCTACGACAGGTGTCAACGTCCTGACTTTC. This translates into CASSSTTGVNVLTF.

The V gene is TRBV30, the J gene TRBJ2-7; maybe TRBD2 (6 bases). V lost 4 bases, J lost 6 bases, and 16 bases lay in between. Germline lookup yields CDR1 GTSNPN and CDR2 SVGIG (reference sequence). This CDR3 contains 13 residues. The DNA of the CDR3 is TGTGCCTGGACTGGGGGGTTTGGAGGCGAGCAGTACTTC. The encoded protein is CAWTGGFGGEQYF.

The CDR3 region has the DNA TGTGCCAGCAGTTTAAAGGGGCAAGGGTCCTACGAGCAGTACTTC. Protein product: CASSLKGQGSYEQYF. V is TRBV27 and J is TRBJ2-7; perhaps TRBD1 as D (5 bases). The CDR3 is 15 residues long. The germline CDR1 and CDR2 sequences are MNHEY and SMNVEV (reference sequence). V gave up 2 bases and J gave up 1 base, with 12 bases separating them.

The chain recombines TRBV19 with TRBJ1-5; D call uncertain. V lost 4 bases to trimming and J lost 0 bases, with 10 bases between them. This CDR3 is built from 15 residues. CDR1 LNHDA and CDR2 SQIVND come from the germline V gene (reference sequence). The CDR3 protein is CASSSNSYSNQPQHF. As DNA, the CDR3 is TGTGCCAGTAGTAGCAACAGTTATAGCAATCAGCCCCAGCATTTT.